This TCR beta chain was sequenced in a study of blood T cell repertoires in COVID-19. As for the study in general: Acute and convalescent COVID-19 samples came from the United States, Italy and Spain. PBMCs, B-cell-depleted T cells, or T cells were the source of the cDNA or gDNA that made up the material.

The CDR3 sequence is 16 residues long. Authors' methods: Estimates of nucleated cell counts were drawn from the amplification of reference gene primers. The table came from immunoSEQ multiplex PCR; TCRdb's copy has only in-frame clones and leaves some out. Clone size and the V and J calls come from that table; the DNA yielded D and trimming. The sample contains 120,000 to 150,000 clones, 80% to 90% of which appear only once. The origin of this receptor is a human donor with acute or convalescent COVID-19. The donor label of this sample is uncertain. Sequencing used peripheral blood. This chain uses TRBV21-1 with TRBJ2-1; the D call of TRBD2 is as the table states it, not checked on the DNA. TRBV21-1 has pseudogene status. The CDR3 protein is CASSKGFGGRNNEQFF. The CDR3, as DNA: TGTGCCAGCAGCAAAGGTTTTGGCGGGAGGAACAATGAGCAGTTCTTC.